Each of the 16 T cell receptor beta chains below was sequenced from the same sample in a study of T cell responses to AZD1222 COVID-19 vaccine. TCRdb keeps only in-frame clones here, not all; method: immunoSEQ multiplex PCR. The data hold more than 85,000 clones, with about 88% observed a single time. This specimen was peripheral blood, taken on day 0 of AZD1222 vaccination. The receptors derive from an adult in good health.

The V call is TRBV4-1, the J call TRBJ1-2; D is uncertain. The germline V gene has CDR1 MGHRA and CDR2 YSYEKL. The CDR3 spans 15 residues. V was trimmed by 0 bases and J by 4 bases, leaving 12 bases between them. CDR3 coding DNA: TGCGCCAGCAGCCAAGAGGTGGGCAGCCTCTATGGCTACACCTTC. Amino acids: CASSQEVGSLYGYTF.

The chain uses TRBV18 and TRBJ2-7, with D maybe TRBD1 (7 bases). This CDR3 has 12 residues. V was trimmed by 6 bases and J by 6 bases, leaving 12 bases between them. The germline V gene encodes CDR1 KGHSH and CDR2 LQKENI. The CDR3 reads CASSQGGPEQYF. CDR3 nucleotide sequence: TGTGCCAGCTCCCAGGGGGGCCCCGAGCAGTACTTC.

V usage is TRBV9 and J usage is TRBJ1-1; D not certain. Per the germline V gene, CDR1 is SGDLS and CDR2 is YYNGEE. V lost 3 bases to trimming and J lost 4 bases, with 16 bases between them. The CDR3 has 15 residues. The DNA of the CDR3 is TGTGCCAGCAGCGCAGATTGGGCCTCCAGCACTGAAGCTTTCTTT. Translating it yields CASSADWASSTEAFF.

The rearrangement links TRBV6-6 to TRBJ2-1, with unresolved D. This CDR3 is 12 amino acids long. Germline assignment: CDR1 MNHNY and CDR2 SVGAGI (reference sequence). The V gene lost 8 bases and the J gene lost 5 bases, with 10 bases spanning the gap. The DNA of the CDR3 is TGTGCCAGCGGCGGAATCCACAATGAGCAGTTCTTC. Its translation is CASGGIHNEQFF.

The chain has TRBV12-5 and TRBJ1-2; D unclear. The CDR3 runs 12 residues. Germline V gene sequence: CDR1 LGHNT, CDR2 FRNRAP. Deletions cut 2 bases from V and 1 base from J, with 2 bases between. In DNA form, the CDR3 reads TGTGCTAGTGGTTTGATTAACTATGGCTACACCTTC. Residues: CASGLINYGYTF.

The chain joins TRBV27 to TRBJ1-2; D gene unclear. There are 12 residues in the CDR3. The germline V gene encodes CDR1 MNHEY and CDR2 SMNVEV (reference sequence). Trimming left V 7 bases short and J 2 bases short, with 8 bases between. CDR3 sequence (DNA): TGTGCCAGCATGGGAGGGAACTATGGCTACACCTTC. This sequence encodes CASMGGNYGYTF.

The gene calls are TRBV6-2 or TRBV6-3 and TRBJ1-1, with 7 bases fitting TRBD1. Per germline, CDR1 MNHEY and CDR2 SVGEGT. This CDR3 is built from 14 residues. The trim removed 5 bases at V and 5 bases at J, leaving 8 bases unmatched. CDR3 coding DNA: TGTGCCAGCAGTCGACAGGGTCGGGGGACTGAAGCTTTCTTT. It is translated as CASSRQGRGTEAFF.

The chain couples TRBV9 to TRBJ1-4, with D possibly being TRBD1 (5 bases). V was cut by 0 bases and J by 0 bases, with 21 bases left in between. The CDR3 runs to 20 residues. Germline assignment: CDR1 SGDLS and CDR2 YYNGEE. CDR3 sequence (DNA): TGTGCCAGCAGCGTAGGAAGGGATAGAGGGGCGGTTGCAACTAATGAAAAACTGTTTTTT. Translated, it gives CASSVGRDRGAVATNEKLFF.

This clone occurred a few times. The rearrangement uses TRBV2 and TRBJ1-5, with 8 bases matching TRBD1. The V segment lost 8 bases and the J segment 2 bases; nucleotides outside the gene matches: 5. CDR1 SNHLY and CDR2 FYNNEI come from the germline V gene. The CDR3 covers 14 residues. The CDR3 sequence is CASQDRVGNQPQHF. In nucleotides, the CDR3 is TGTGCCAGCCAGGACAGGGTTGGCAATCAGCCCCAGCATTTT.

V is TRBV2 and J is TRBJ2-7; D unclear. The V gene's germline CDR1 is SNHLY and CDR2 FYNNEI. The CDR3 is made up of 13 amino acids. Trimming removed 6 bases at V and 3 bases at J, with 12 bases between. CDR3 nucleotide sequence: TGTGCCAGCAGCCTTACGGACGGCTACGAGCAGTACTTC. Its translation is CASSLTDGYEQYF.

This chain uses TRBV4-2 with TRBJ2-2; D gene uncertain. This CDR3 spans 13 amino acids. V lost 2 bases to trimming and J lost 7 bases, with 8 bases between them. Per germline, CDR1 LGHNA and CDR2 YNFKEQ. CDR3 amino acids: CASSQRTGGELFF. CDR3 sequence (DNA): TGTGCCAGCAGCCAAAGGACGGGCGGGGAGCTGTTTTTT.

The V call is TRBV2, the J call TRBJ2-2; D uncertain. This CDR3 has 14 amino acids. Trimming left V 4 bases short and J 1 base short, with 7 bases between. CDR1 is SNHLY and CDR2 is FYNNEI in the germline V gene. This CDR3 reads CASSVGGNTGELFF. As DNA, the CDR3 is TGTGCCAGCAGTGTGGGTGGGAACACCGGGGAGCTGTTTTTT.

The rearrangement links TRBV5-4 to TRBJ2-7; 9 bases line up with TRBD1. This CDR3 has 15 residues. The germline V gene encodes CDR1 SGHNT and CDR2 YYREEE (reference sequence). The J segment lost 2 bases and the V segment lost 3 bases, leaving 6 bases of the junction unmatched. The DNA for the CDR3 is TGTGCCAGCAGCTACCCGGACAGGGGTGCCTACGAGCAGTACTTC. Its translation: CASSYPDRGAYEQYF.

The rearrangement uses TRBV5-4 and TRBJ1-2, with unresolved D. This CDR3 has 17 amino acids. V gave up 1 base and J gave up 2 bases, with 18 bases separating them. Germline V gives CDR1 SGHNT, CDR2 YYREEE (reference sequence). The CDR3 spells CASSLLSGFRWNYGYTF. DNA for the CDR3: TGTGCCAGCAGCTTGTTGTCGGGTTTCCGGTGGAACTATGGCTACACCTTC. The whole variable domain, filled in from reference TRBV5-4 and TRBJ1-2, reads ETGVTQSPTHLIKTRGQQVTLRCSSQSGHNTVSWYQQALGQGPQFIFQYYREEENGRGNFPPRFSGLQFPNYSSELNVNALELDDSALYLCASSLLSGFRWNYGYTFGSGTRLTVV.

The rearrangement joins TRBV28 to TRBJ1-3; D may be TRBD1 (5 bases). The CDR3 is made up of 15 amino acids. Germline values: CDR1 MDHEN, CDR2 SYDVKM. The V gene lost 4 bases and the J gene lost 5 bases, with 15 bases spanning the gap. CDR3: CASSSRDSRRNTIYF. CDR3 DNA: TGTGCCAGCAGTTCCCGGGACTCCCGTCGAAACACCATATATTTT.

The count of this clone is one. The chain has TRBV7-9 and TRBJ2-1, with D perhaps TRBD1 (6 bases). The CDR3 runs to 14 residues. The V end was cut by 3 bases, the J end by 5 bases, with 11 bases between. Germline V lookup: CDR1 SEHNR, CDR2 FQNEAQ (reference sequence). The CDR3 sequence is CASSFVQGNNEQFF. The CDR3 DNA reads as TGTGCCAGCAGCTTCGTCCAGGGGAACAATGAGCAGTTCTTC.